The next 12 T cell receptor beta chains were all read from a single sample in a study of T cell changes during pregnancy in multiple sclerosis. TCRdb's copy holds only in-frame clones and misses some; the assay was immunoSEQ multiplex PCR. Here the sample spans over 55,000 clones, around nine tenths being singletons. Material: peripheral blood from another person, used as feeder cells. These receptors came from a human donor whose cells served as feeder cells for cultures in a pregnancy study.

CDR3 in amino acids: CASRPNTRNTEAFF. CDR3 in DNA: TGCGCCAGCAGGCCGAATACACGAAACACTGAAGCTTTCTTT. The rearrangement joins TRBV5-1 to TRBJ1-1, with D uncertain. Trimming pared 5 bases from V and 2 bases from J, leaving 13 bases between. The CDR3 covers 14 residues. Looked up from germline, CDR1 is SGHRS and CDR2 is YFSETQ.

This sequence joins TRBV30 and TRBJ1-2, with 7 bases identical to TRBD1. CDR1 and CDR2 from the germline V gene are GTSNPN and SVGIG (reference sequence). V was clipped by 1 base and J by 8 bases; unmatched bases: 4. This CDR3 contains 12 residues. The CDR3 spells CAWSDTGDGYTF. Written as DNA, the CDR3 is TGTGCCTGGAGTGACACAGGGGACGGCTACACCTTC.

V is TRBV5-1 and J is TRBJ1-1; possibly TRBD1 for D (5 bases). V was shortened by 4 bases and J by 10 bases, with 14 bases between the two germline ends. From germline, CDR1 is SGHRS and CDR2 YFSETQ. The CDR3 runs to 12 residues. DNA of the CDR3: TGCGCCAGCAGCGAATCCGGACATGGAGCTTTCTTT. This sequence encodes CASSESGHGAFF.

This clone was seen once. V and J are TRBV15 and TRBJ1-4; D gene ambiguous. The germline V gene has CDR1 LNHNV and CDR2 YYDKDF (reference sequence). Between the trimmed V and J ends, which lost 0 bases and 0 bases, there was a span of 11 bases. The CDR3 has 17 amino acids. CDR3 loop: CATSRESAQATNEKLFF. CDR3 coding DNA: TGTGCCACCAGCAGAGAGTCCGCCCAAGCAACTAATGAAAAACTGTTTTTT.

The J gene is TRBJ2-7, the V gene TRBV28; D gene uncertain. Trimming took 8 bases from V and 5 from J, leaving 25 bases between them. The CDR3 spans 16 residues. Germline assignment: CDR1 MDHEN and CDR2 SYDVKM. As DNA, the CDR3 is TGTGCCAGCTCTCCTATGGGCGGCAGGTCGGACCACGAGCAGTACTTC. It yields the protein CASSPMGGRSDHEQYF.

As regards this clone: The sample has other DNA sequences that encode this CDR3 too. The chain employs TRBV7-3 and TRBJ2-1; D possibly corresponds to TRBD1 (6 bases). V lost 5 bases and J lost 5, with 10 bases in between. Germline-derived CDR1 and CDR2 are SGHTA and FQGTGA. This CDR3 spans 13 amino acids. The CDR3 DNA sequence: TGTGCCAGCAGCCTAGGACAGAACAATGAGCAGTTCTTC. Amino acids: CASSLGQNNEQFF.

The chain has TRBV15 and TRBJ2-1, with D unresolved. Germline V CDR1 and CDR2: LNHNV, YYDKDF (reference sequence). The CDR3 length is 12 residues. The germline V and J ends were trimmed by 2 bases and 10 bases, with 9 bases remaining between them. The CDR3 DNA follows: TGTGCCACCAGCAGAAGAGTCTCCGAGCAGTTCTTC. It encodes CATSRRVSEQFF.

This clone has only a few counts. V is TRBV11-2 and J is TRBJ1-6, with a possible D match to TRBD1 (5 bases). The CDR3 is made up of 13 amino acids. Germline V CDR1 and CDR2: SGHAT, FQNNGV. Trimming took 3 bases from V and 9 from J, leaving 9 bases between them. CDR3 DNA sequence: TGTGCCAGCAGCTTGGGACTGACTTCACCCCTCCACTTT. This translates into CASSLGLTSPLHF.

The rearrangement joins TRBV27 to TRBJ1-6; the D is unclear. Germline CDR1 MNHEY, CDR2 SMNVEV (reference sequence). The V end was cut by 6 bases, the J end by 4 bases, with 22 bases between. The CDR3 has 18 residues. CDR3: CASSPKKTLRDYNSPLHF. The CDR3 DNA follows: TGTGCCAGCAGCCCAAAGAAGACTCTCCGCGATTATAATTCACCCCTCCACTTT.

The V and J genes are TRBV5-4 and TRBJ2-7; TRBD1 matches at 7 bases. V shed 2 bases and J 5 bases; nucleotides not matched to a gene: 10. The germline V gene has CDR1 SGHNT and CDR2 YYREEE (reference sequence). CDR3 length: 15 amino acids. CDR3 residues: CASSFRGYRIDEQYF. CDR3 in DNA: TGTGCCAGCAGCTTCAGGGGGTATAGAATCGACGAGCAGTACTTC.

The rearrangement links TRBV29-1 to TRBJ2-5; D not resolved. The V gene's germline CDR1 is SQVTM and CDR2 ANQGSEA. The germline V and J ends were trimmed by 5 bases and 2 bases, with 6 bases remaining between them. This CDR3 is built from 11 residues. This CDR3 is CSVLQQETQYF. The CDR3, as DNA: TGCAGCGTTCTACAGCAAGAGACCCAGTACTTC.

The chain combines TRBV7-9 with TRBJ2-2; 8 positions match TRBD2. V lost 4 bases, J lost 8 bases, and 9 bases stayed unmatched. This CDR3 comprises 15 residues. Germline CDR1 SEHNR, CDR2 FQNEAQ (reference sequence). The CDR3 coding sequence is TGTGCCAGCAGCTCTGGACTAGCCGGGAGAGGGGAGCTGTTTTTT. Translated, it gives CASSSGLAGRGELFF.